The TCR beta chain under discussion was sequenced for a study of T cells in Graves' hyperthyroidism and ophthalmopathy. Study-wide results and limits: The model identified upcoming ophthalmopathy a median about 6.5 months ahead of onset.

With regard to this clonotype: Antigen: not known. One junction end does not reproduce the germline sequence, and a read error may be involved.

This CDR3 has 11 amino acids. Germline CDR1 is MNHNS and CDR2 is SASEGT. The study included ophthalmopathy patients with Clinical Activity Score at least 3, NOSPECS grade at least 4 and duration under 3 months. Uncontrolled infection, other autoimmune disease, pregnancy or lactation excluded patients. The source of the PBMCs was over 8.5 ml of fresh peripheral blood. Researchers took RNA transcripts and amplified the TCR beta CDR3 regions from them. The TCR CDR3 first-round RT-PCR relied on the HTBI primer set. TCRdb processed the multiplex PCR reads anew with MiXCR; each CDR3 protein has one entry. This sample carries 35,000 to 45,000 distinct CDR3 sequences, under 60% of them seen once, and the ten largest clones take roughly 17%.

The sequenced sample consisted of blood. This chain links TRBV6-1 with TRBJ2-1; D not resolved. This clonotype originated in a man aged 35 to 55 with Graves' ophthalmopathy. CDR3 in amino acids: CASSGRNEQSF. The CDR3 DNA reads as TGCGCCAGCAGTGGACGGAATGAGCAGTCCTTC.